These 18 T cell receptor beta chains originate from one sample sequenced in a study of response to subunit inactivated influenza vaccine. TCRdb reprocessed the RT-PCR reads with MiXCR, giving one entry per CDR3 protein. The sample gives about 520,000 distinct CDR3 sequences, 25% of which show up once; under 2.5% is in the top ten. The starting material was CD4+ T cells sorted from PBMCs, obtained more than 4 days after vaccination. The source is a man aged 45-65 years who received an inactivated influenza vaccine.

This clonotype was picked up a small number of times. J is TRBJ2-1 and V is TRBV7-8; D call uncertain. CDR3 length equals 11 residues. Germline V gene data show CDR1 as SGHVS and CDR2 as FQNEAQ. Trimming shortened V by 2 bases and J by 11 bases, and 7 bases separated the two germline ends. CDR3 DNA: TGTGCCAGCAGCTTAATTGGACAGCAGTTCTTC. It translates to CASSLIGQQFF.

This rearrangement joins TRBV9 to TRBJ2-5; 9 bases map to TRBD2. Germline lookup yields CDR1 SGDLS and CDR2 YYNGEE. V dropped 4 bases and J dropped 2; count of bases not matched to a gene: 15. This CDR3 is built from 18 residues. CDR3 region: CASSLTPSWLAGQETQYF. The CDR3 DNA reads TGTGCCAGCAGCCTAACCCCCTCATGGCTAGCGGGACAAGAGACCCAGTACTTC.

This clonotype was seen only a few times. The chain uses TRBV7-2 and TRBJ2-1, with 8 bases aligning to TRBD1. The V gene end was trimmed by 7 bases and the J gene end by 7 bases; junction bases not matched to a gene: 9. The CDR3 is 14 amino acids. Germline V gene lookup returns CDR1 SGHTA and CDR2 FQGNSA. The chain's CDR3 is CASTPGQGRNEQFF. For the CDR3, the DNA is TGTGCCAGCACCCCAGGACAGGGAAGGAATGAGCAGTTCTTC.

The chain carries TRBV15 and TRBJ2-1, with TRBD2 matching over 7 bases. Looked up from germline, CDR1 is LNHNV and CDR2 is YYDKDF (reference sequence). The CDR3 extends over 14 amino acids. After removal of 9 bases from V and 0 bases from J, the junction contained 5 bases not matched to a gene. In nucleotides, the CDR3 is TGTGCCACGGTAGCGGGCTTCTCCTACAATGAGCAGTTCTTC. Translation: CATVAGFSYNEQFF.

The gene calls are TRBV5-1 and TRBJ2-3, with unresolved D. The germline gives CDR1 SGHRS, CDR2 YFSETQ. Trimming took off 4 bases at V and 2 bases at J, with 14 bases between the two ends. The CDR3 contains 15 residues. CDR3 protein: CASSPMDGLTDTQYF. The DNA for the CDR3 is TGCGCCAGCAGCCCCATGGACGGGCTCACAGATACGCAGTATTTT.

The chain couples TRBV11-2 to TRBJ2-5; tentative D call: TRBD1 (6 bases). V was shortened by 7 bases and J by 5 bases, with 17 bases between the two germline ends. The germline CDR1 and CDR2 sequences are SGHAT and FQNNGV. The CDR3 is 14 amino acids. As DNA, the CDR3 is TGTGCCAGCACCTCCGGTAGGGGGTACGAGACCCAGTACTTC. It is translated as CASTSGRGYETQYF.

This clonotype has more than one count but fewer than ten. The chain has TRBV2 and TRBJ1-5; TRBD1 agrees at 8 bases. Per the germline V gene, CDR1 is SNHLY and CDR2 is FYNNEI. V shed 5 bases, J shed 7 bases, and the junction held 7 bases outside the gene matches. CDR3 length equals 14 residues. In DNA, the CDR3 is TGTGCCAGCAGTACCGACAGGGGTGTCCAGCCCCAGCATTTT. Its translation: CASSTDRGVQPQHF. Full variable domain (outside the CDR3, taken from reference TRBV2 and TRBJ1-5): EPEVTQTPSHQVTQMGQEVILRCVPISNHLYFYWYRQILGQKVEFLVSFYNNEISEKSEIFDDQFSVERPDGSNFTLKIRSTKLEDSAMYFCASSTDRGVQPQHFGDGTRLSIL.

The J gene is TRBJ1-4, the V gene TRBV6-1; D gene uncertain. From germline, CDR1 is MNHNS and CDR2 SASEGT. The CDR3 is 13 residues long. Trimming left V 6 bases short and J 8 bases short, with 13 bases between. DNA for the CDR3: TGTGCCAGCAGGCGCAGTCACGGCGAAAAACTGTTTTTT. Translation gives CASRRSHGEKLFF.

In this sample, this clonotype turned up a few times. The chain carries TRBV6-1 and TRBJ1-5; possible D gene TRBD1, 5 bases. This CDR3 is 17 amino acids long. The V end lost 5 bases, the J end lost 0 bases, and 17 bases lay between the germline ends. The germline V gene encodes CDR1 MNHNS and CDR2 SASEGT. The CDR3: CASSRYGYGASNQPQHF. The CDR3 DNA reads TGTGCCAGCAGTCGTTACGGATACGGGGCTAGCAATCAGCCCCAGCATTTT.

In DNA form, the CDR3 reads TGTGCCAGCAGCGAAGGGAGGGGAATTGGGCACATTCAGCCCCAGCATTTT. Translation gives CASSEGRGIGHIQPQHF. V usage is TRBV5-6 and J usage is TRBJ1-5; a weak D match, TRBD1 (5 bases). The CDR3 contains 17 residues. Germline assignment: CDR1 SGHDT and CDR2 YYEEEE. V lost 4 bases to trimming and J lost 6 bases, with 23 bases between them.

This chain links TRBV20-1 with TRBJ2-5, with 10 bases matching TRBD2. The germline V gene has CDR1 DFQATT and CDR2 SNEGSKA (reference sequence). J gave up 2 bases and V 5 bases, and 8 bases lay outside the gene matches. The CDR3 covers 15 residues. The CDR3 here is CSAAAGGHSQETQYF. The DNA of the CDR3 is TGCAGTGCTGCAGCGGGAGGGCACTCTCAAGAGACCCAGTACTTC.

The rearrangement uses TRBV20-1 and TRBJ2-7; perhaps TRBD2 as D (7 bases). Germline CDR1 and CDR2: DFQATT and SNEGSKA (reference sequence). The V end was cut by 0 bases, the J end by 4 bases, with 13 bases between. This CDR3 contains 14 residues. The CDR3 coding sequence is TGCAGTGCTAGAGATATGCGGGGGCGGTACGAGCAGTACTTC. As protein: CSARDMRGRYEQYF.

This chain links TRBV6-5 with TRBJ1-1; D unresolved. V lost 2 bases, J lost 6 bases, and 13 bases lay in between. Germline lookup yields CDR1 MNHEY and CDR2 SVGAGI. The CDR3 loop spans 14 amino acids. The CDR3 region is CASSYDAGLAEAFF. DNA of the CDR3: TGTGCCAGCAGTTACGATGCCGGGTTGGCTGAAGCTTTCTTT.

This clonotype was detected only a few times. This rearrangement joins TRBV10-3 to TRBJ2-1, with 11 bases identical to TRBD2. CDR1 and CDR2 (germline): ENHRY, SYGVKD. The CDR3 length is 17 residues. V lost 0 bases and J lost 5; bases outside the gene matches: 6. This chain's CDR3 is CAISESPLAGADNEQFF. DNA for the CDR3: TGTGCCATCAGTGAGTCCCCACTAGCGGGGGCCGACAATGAGCAGTTCTTC.

This clonotype has a handful of counts. The rearrangement uses TRBV25-1 and TRBJ1-3, with D unclear. The V end was cut by 1 base, the J end by 0 bases, with 10 bases between. The length of the CDR3 is 16 residues. The germline V gene encodes CDR1 MGHDK and CDR2 SYGVNS. The CDR3 is CASSEFASFSGNTIYF. Here the CDR3 DNA reads TGTGCCAGCAGTGAATTCGCCAGCTTCTCTGGAAACACCATATATTTT.

V is TRBV7-6 and J is TRBJ2-1; D possibly corresponds to TRBD1 (5 bases). The V gene's germline CDR1 is SGHVS and CDR2 FNYEAQ. The CDR3 is 15 amino acids. The V and J ends lost 3 bases and 4 bases respectively, with 13 bases between them. Written as DNA, the CDR3 is TGTGCCAGCAGCTTGTCTGGGGCGACATACAATGAGCAGTTCTTC. Its translation: CASSLSGATYNEQFF.

This clonotype was seen ten or more times. The chain carries TRBV7-2 and TRBJ2-1, with 8 bases matching TRBD1. Germline assignment: CDR1 SGHTA and CDR2 FQGNSA. CDR3 length: 15 amino acids. After removal of 5 bases from V and 0 bases from J, the junction contained 3 bases not matched to a gene. CDR3 in DNA: TGTGCCAGCAGCCCCGGACAGGGCTCCTACAATGAGCAGTTCTTC. This sequence encodes CASSPGQGSYNEQFF.

The chain is built from TRBV12-3 or TRBV12-4 and TRBJ1-1, with D tentatively TRBD1 (6 bases). There are 12 residues in the CDR3. Trimming took 8 bases from V and 10 from J, leaving 17 bases between them. The chain's CDR3 is CASGFWGLGAFF. DNA for the CDR3: TGTGCCAGCGGATTTTGGGGGCTCGGAGCTTTCTTT.